The next 9 T cell receptor beta chains were all read from a single sample in a study of T cell repertoires in cytomegalovirus infection. TCRdb used MiXCR to reprocess the reads, holding one entry per CDR3 protein. The data hold about 150,000 distinct CDR3 sequences, with roughly 18% observed a single time. Sequencing was performed on CD8+ T cells from PBMCs. The receptors were sampled from a human donor in good health (CMV status not recorded). Some clones in this sample may be carry-over from other donors' samples.

Many counts were recorded for this clonotype. V is TRBV7-7 and J is TRBJ1-5; D gene unclear. This CDR3 is 14 amino acids long. The V end lost 0 bases, the J end lost 8 bases, and 11 bases lay between the germline ends. CDR1 is SSHAT and CDR2 is FNYEAQ in the germline V gene (reference sequence). The CDR3 nucleotides are TGTGCCAGCAGCTTAGCGCGCAGTTCAGAGCCCCAGCATTTT. Amino acids: CASSLARSSEPQHF.

The rearrangement joins TRBV7-9 to TRBJ1-1; D is possibly TRBD1 (5 bases). Germline CDR1 SEHNR, CDR2 FQNEAQ (reference sequence). Trimming removed 4 bases from V and 3 bases from J, with 12 bases in between. There are 14 residues in the CDR3. DNA for the CDR3: TGTGCCAGCAGCTCTTCCCAGGGATACACTGAAGCTTTCTTT. It specifies CASSSSQGYTEAFF.

This clonotype was detected only a few times. This rearrangement joins TRBV11-2 to TRBJ2-7; D gene uncertain. Trimming stripped 2 bases from V and 2 bases from J, with 7 bases between. CDR3 size: 13 residues. Germline V CDR1 and CDR2: SGHAT, FQNNGV. As DNA, the CDR3 is TGTGCCAGCAGCTTAAGGCGGACCTACGAGCAGTACGTC. As protein: CASSLRRTYEQYV.

V gene TRBV7-2 combines with J gene TRBJ1-1; D is perhaps TRBD1 (6 bases). The germline V gene encodes CDR1 SGHTA and CDR2 FQGNSA. V lost 1 base, J lost 7 bases, and 16 bases lay in between. The length of the CDR3 is 15 residues. The DNA of the CDR3 is TGTGCCAGCAGCTTAGTTCCGGGGGCAAAGGTTGAAGCTTTCTTT. Translated, it gives CASSLVPGAKVEAFF.

There are a few counts of this clonotype. The chain couples TRBV6-2 or TRBV6-3 to TRBJ2-2; 10 bases align to TRBD1. This CDR3 spans 17 amino acids. With V trimmed by 2 bases and J by 3 bases, 6 bases remained unmatched. The germline gives CDR1 MNHEY, CDR2 SVGEGT. CDR3 protein: CASSYGLGTGDTGELFF. CDR3 bases: TGTGCCAGCAGTTACGGTCTCGGGACAGGGGACACCGGGGAGCTGTTTTTT.

The chain carries TRBV28 and TRBJ2-1; D might be TRBD2 (6 bases). V was pared by 5 bases and J by 11 bases, with 7 bases between. Germline CDR1 and CDR2: MDHEN and SYDVKM. The CDR3 is 10 amino acids. CDR3 sequence (DNA): TGTGCCAGCAGTGGCGGGAAGCAGTTCTTC. As protein: CASSGGKQFF.

This clonotype has more than one count but fewer than ten. CDR3 amino acids: CASSVHKNTEAFF. As DNA, the CDR3 is TGTGCCAGCAGTGTCCACAAGAACACTGAAGCTTTCTTT. The chain carries TRBV28 and TRBJ1-1; the D is unclear. The germline V gene has CDR1 MDHEN and CDR2 SYDVKM. Between the trimmed V and J ends, which lost 5 bases and 1 base, there was a span of 8 bases. The length of the CDR3 is 13 residues.

V usage is TRBV11-1 and J usage is TRBJ2-5, with 7 bases matching TRBD1. Germline V gene data show CDR1 as SGHAT and CDR2 as FQDESV (reference sequence). J lost 4 bases, V lost 5 bases, and 7 bases had no gene match. This CDR3 has 14 amino acids. The CDR3 loop reads CASSPRDSRETQYF. CDR3 nucleotide sequence: TGTGCCAGCAGCCCCCGGGACAGCAGAGAGACCCAGTACTTC.

This clonotype showed up just a few times. The V call is TRBV7-2, the J call TRBJ2-7, with D perhaps matching TRBD1 (5 bases). V lost 5 bases to trimming and J lost 7 bases, with 18 bases between them. CDR1 and CDR2 (germline): SGHTA, FQGNSA. The CDR3 spans 14 residues. The CDR3, as DNA: TGTGCCAGCAGCCCAATACCGATAAAGGGGGAGCAGTACTTC. Translated, it gives CASSPIPIKGEQYF.